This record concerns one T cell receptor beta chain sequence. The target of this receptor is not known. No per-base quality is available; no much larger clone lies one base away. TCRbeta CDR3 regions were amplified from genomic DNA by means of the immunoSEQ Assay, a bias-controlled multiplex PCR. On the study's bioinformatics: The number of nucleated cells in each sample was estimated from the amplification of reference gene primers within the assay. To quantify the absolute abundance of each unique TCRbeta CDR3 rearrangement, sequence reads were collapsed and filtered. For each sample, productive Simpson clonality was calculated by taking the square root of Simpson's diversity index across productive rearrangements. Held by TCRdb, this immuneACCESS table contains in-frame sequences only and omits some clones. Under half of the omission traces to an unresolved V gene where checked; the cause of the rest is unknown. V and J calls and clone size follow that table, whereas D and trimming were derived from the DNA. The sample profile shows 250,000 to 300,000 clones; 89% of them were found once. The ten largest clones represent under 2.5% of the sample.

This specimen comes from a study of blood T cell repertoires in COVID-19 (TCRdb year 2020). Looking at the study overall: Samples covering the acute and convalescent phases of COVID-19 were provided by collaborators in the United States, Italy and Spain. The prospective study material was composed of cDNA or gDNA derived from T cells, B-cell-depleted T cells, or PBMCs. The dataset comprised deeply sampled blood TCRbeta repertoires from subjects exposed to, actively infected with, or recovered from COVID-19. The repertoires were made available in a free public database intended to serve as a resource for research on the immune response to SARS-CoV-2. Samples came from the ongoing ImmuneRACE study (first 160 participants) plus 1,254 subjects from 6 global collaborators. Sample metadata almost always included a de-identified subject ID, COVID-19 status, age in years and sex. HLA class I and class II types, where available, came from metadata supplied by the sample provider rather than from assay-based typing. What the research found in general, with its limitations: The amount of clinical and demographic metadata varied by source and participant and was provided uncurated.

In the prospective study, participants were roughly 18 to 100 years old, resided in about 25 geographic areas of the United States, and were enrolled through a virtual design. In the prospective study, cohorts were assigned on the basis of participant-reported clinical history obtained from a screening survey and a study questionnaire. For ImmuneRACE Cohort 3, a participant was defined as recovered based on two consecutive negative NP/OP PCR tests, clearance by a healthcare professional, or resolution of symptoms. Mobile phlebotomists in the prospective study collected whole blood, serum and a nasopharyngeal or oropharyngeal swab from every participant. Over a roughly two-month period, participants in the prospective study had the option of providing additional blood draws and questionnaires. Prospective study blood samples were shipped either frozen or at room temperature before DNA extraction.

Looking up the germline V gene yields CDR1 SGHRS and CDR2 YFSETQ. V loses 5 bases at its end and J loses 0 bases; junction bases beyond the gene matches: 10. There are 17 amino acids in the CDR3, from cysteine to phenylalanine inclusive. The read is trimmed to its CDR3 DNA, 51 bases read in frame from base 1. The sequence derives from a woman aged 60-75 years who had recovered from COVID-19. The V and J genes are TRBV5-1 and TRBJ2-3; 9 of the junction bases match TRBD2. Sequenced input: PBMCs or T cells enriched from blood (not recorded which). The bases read TGCGCCAGCAGGCGGAGGGGAACTAGCGGGAGCACAGATACGCAGTATTTT. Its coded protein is CASRRRGTSGSTDTQYF.